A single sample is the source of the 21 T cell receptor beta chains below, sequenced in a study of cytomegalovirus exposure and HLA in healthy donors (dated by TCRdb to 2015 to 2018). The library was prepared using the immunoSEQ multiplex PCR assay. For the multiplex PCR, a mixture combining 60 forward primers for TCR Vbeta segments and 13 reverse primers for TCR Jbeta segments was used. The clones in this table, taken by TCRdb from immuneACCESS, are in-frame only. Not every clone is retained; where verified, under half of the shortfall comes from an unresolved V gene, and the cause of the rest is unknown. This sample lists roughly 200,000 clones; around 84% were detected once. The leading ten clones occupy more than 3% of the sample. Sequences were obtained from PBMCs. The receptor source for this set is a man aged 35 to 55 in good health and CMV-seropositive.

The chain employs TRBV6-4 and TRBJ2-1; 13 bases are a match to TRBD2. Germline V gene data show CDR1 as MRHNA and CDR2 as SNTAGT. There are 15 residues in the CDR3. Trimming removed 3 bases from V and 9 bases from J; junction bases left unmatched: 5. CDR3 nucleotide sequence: TGTGCCAGCAGTGAACTAGCGGGAGGGTTGACTGAGCAGTTCTTC. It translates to CASSELAGGLTEQFF.

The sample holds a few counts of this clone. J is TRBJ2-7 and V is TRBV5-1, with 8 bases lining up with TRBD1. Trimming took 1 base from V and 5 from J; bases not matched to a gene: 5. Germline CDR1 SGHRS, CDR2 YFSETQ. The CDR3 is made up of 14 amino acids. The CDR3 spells CASSLSQGANEQYF. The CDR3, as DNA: TGCGCCAGCAGCTTGAGCCAGGGGGCGAACGAGCAGTACTTC.

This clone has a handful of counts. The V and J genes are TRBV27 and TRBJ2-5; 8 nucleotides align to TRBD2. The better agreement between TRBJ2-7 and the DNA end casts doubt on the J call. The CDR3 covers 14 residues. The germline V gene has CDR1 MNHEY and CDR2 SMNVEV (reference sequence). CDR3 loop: CASKDGRVSYEQYF. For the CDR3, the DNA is TGTGCCAGCAAGGACGGGAGGGTCTCCTACGAGCAGTACTTC.

CDR3 region: CASSLAWAGETYEQYF. The CDR3 bases are TGTGCCAGCAGCTTGGCCTGGGCAGGGGAAACCTACGAGCAGTACTTC. The J gene is TRBJ2-7, the V gene TRBV5-5; maybe TRBD1 (6 bases). The CDR3 loop spans 16 amino acids. CDR1 and CDR2 (germline): SGHKS, YYEKEE (reference sequence). V was clipped by 0 bases and J by 2 bases, with 15 bases between them.

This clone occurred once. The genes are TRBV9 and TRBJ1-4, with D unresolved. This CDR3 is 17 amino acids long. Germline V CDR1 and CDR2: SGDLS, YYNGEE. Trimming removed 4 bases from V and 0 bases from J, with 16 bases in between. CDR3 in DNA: TGTGCCAGCAGCTTCTCCGGGTCCGGGGCAACTAATGAAAAACTGTTTTTT. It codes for CASSFSGSGATNEKLFF.

The DNA of the CDR3 is TGCGCCAGCAGCCAAGGGGACAGGGTGGGAAACACCATATATTTT. It yields the protein CASSQGDRVGNTIYF. The V call is TRBV4-1, the J call TRBJ1-3; 9 nucleotides line up with TRBD1. V was clipped by 1 base and J by 4 bases; unmatched bases: 2. The CDR3 covers 15 residues. The germline gives CDR1 MGHRA, CDR2 YSYEKL.

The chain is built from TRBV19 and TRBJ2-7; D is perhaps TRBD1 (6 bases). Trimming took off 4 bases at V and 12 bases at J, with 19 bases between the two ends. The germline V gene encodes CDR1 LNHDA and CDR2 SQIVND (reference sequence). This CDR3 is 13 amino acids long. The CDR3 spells CASSTWTETYLYF. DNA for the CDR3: TGTGCCAGTAGTACCTGGACAGAAACTTATCTGTACTTC.

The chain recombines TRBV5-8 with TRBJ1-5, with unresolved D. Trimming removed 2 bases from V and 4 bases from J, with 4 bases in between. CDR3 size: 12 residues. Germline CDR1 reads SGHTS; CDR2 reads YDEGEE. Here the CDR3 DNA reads TGTGCCAGCAGCTTCCGGAATCAGCCCCAGCATTTT. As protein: CASSFRNQPQHF.

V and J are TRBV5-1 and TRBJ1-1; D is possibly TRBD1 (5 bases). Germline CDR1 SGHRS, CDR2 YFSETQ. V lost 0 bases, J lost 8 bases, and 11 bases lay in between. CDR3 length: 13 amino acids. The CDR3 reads CASSLAGDREAFF. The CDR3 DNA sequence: TGCGCCAGCAGCTTGGCCGGTGACAGAGAAGCTTTCTTT.

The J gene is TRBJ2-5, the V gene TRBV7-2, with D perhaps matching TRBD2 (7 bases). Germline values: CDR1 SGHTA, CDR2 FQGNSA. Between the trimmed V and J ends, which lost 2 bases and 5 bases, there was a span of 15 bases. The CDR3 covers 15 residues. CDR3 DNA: TGTGCCAGCAGCTTAATTGGAGGGGGGGGTGAGACCCAGTACTTC. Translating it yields CASSLIGGGGETQYF.

This CDR3 is CASTRTSGIDEQYF. CDR3 coding DNA: TGTGCCAGCACTCGGACTAGCGGGATAGACGAGCAGTACTTC. This rearrangement joins TRBV2 to TRBJ2-5; 12 nucleotides align to TRBD2. The J call is in doubt because the DNA end fits TRBJ2-7 better. The germline gives CDR1 SNHLY, CDR2 FYNNEI. The CDR3 is made up of 14 amino acids.

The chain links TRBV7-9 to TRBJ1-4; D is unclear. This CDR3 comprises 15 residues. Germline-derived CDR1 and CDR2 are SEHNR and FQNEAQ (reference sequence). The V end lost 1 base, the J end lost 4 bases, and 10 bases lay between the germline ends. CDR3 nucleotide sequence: TGTGCCAGCAGCTTAGGCGGAGATTTTAATGAAAAACTGTTTTTT. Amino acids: CASSLGGDFNEKLFF.

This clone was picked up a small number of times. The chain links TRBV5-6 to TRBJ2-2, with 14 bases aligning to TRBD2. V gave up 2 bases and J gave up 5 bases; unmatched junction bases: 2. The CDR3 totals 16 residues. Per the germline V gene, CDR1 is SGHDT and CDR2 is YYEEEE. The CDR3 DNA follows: TGTGCCAGCAGCTTTGGACTAGCGGGGGGTACCGGGGAGCTGTTTTTT. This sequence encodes CASSFGLAGGTGELFF.

Here the CDR3 reads CSVEARRLAGPYEQYF. In DNA form, the CDR3 reads TGCAGCGTTGAAGCTCGTCGACTAGCGGGACCCTACGAGCAGTACTTC. This chain connects TRBV29-1 to TRBJ2-7; 11 bases line up with TRBD2. Germline CDR1 reads SQVTM; CDR2 reads ANQGSEA. V trimming: 1 base; J trimming: 2 bases; junction bases outside the gene matches: 7. The CDR3 covers 16 residues.

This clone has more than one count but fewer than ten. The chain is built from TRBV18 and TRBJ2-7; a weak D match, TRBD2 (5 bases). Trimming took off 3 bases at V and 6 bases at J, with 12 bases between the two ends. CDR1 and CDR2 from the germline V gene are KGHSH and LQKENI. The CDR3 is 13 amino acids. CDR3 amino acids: CASSPLREGEQYF. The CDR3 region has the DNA TGTGCCAGCTCACCCCTCAGAGAGGGCGAGCAGTACTTC.

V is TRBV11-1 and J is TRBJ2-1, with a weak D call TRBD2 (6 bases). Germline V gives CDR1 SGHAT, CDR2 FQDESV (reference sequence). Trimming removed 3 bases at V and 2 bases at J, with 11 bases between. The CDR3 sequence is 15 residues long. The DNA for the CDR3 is TGTGCCAGCAGCTTGCGGCGGGATGCCTACAATGAGCAGTTCTTC. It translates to CASSLRRDAYNEQFF.

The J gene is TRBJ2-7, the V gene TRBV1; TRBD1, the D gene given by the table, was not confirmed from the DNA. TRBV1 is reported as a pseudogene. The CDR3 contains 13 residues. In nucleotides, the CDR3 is TGCACCAGCAGGGGACAGGGTCCCTACGAGCAGTACTTC. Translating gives CTSRGQGPYEQYF.

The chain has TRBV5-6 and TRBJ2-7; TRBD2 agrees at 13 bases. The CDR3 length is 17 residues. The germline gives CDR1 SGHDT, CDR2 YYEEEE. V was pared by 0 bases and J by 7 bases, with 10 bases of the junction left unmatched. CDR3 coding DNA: TGTGCCAGCAGCTTGGGACGGTCACTAGCGGGAGGGAGGGAGCAGTACTTC. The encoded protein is CASSLGRSLAGGREQYF.

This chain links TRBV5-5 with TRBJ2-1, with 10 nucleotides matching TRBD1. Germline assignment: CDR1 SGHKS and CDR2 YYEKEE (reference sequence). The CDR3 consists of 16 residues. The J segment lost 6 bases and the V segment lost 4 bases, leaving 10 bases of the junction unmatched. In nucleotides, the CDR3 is TGTGCCAGCAGCCCCTGGGGACAGGGGTTTGTCAATGAGCAGTTCTTC. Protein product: CASSPWGQGFVNEQFF. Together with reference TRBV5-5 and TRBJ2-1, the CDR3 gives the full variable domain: DAGVTQSPTHLIKTRGQQVTLRCSPISGHKSVSWYQQVLGQGPQFIFQYYEKEERGRGNFPDRFSARQFPNYSSELNVNALLLGDSALYLCASSPWGQGFVNEQFFGPGTRLTVL.

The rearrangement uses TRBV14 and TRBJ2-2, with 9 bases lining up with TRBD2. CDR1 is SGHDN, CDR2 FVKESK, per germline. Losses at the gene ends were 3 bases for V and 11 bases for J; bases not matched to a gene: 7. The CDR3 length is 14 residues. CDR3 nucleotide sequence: TGTGCCAGCAGCCAGCGAGCGGGAGGTGGAGAGCTGTTTTTT. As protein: CASSQRAGGGELFF.

The chain's CDR3 is CATSRPQGGSAYEQYF. The CDR3 region has the DNA TGTGCCACCAGCAGACCCCAGGGAGGCTCCGCGTACGAGCAGTACTTC. This chain links TRBV15 with TRBJ2-7; possibly TRBD2 for D (6 bases). CDR3 length equals 16 residues. CDR1 is LNHNV, CDR2 YYDKDF, per germline (reference sequence). The V and J ends lost 2 bases and 4 bases respectively, with 18 bases between them.